These 5 T cell receptor beta chains were sequenced from one sample in a study of blood T cell repertoires in COVID-19. The method was immunoSEQ multiplex PCR; TCRdb's version includes in-frame clones alone and lacks a portion of them. The data contain roughly 300,000 clones, approximately 90% of them singletons. Sample: peripheral blood. Receptors originate from a woman under 40 with COVID-19, enrolled during active disease.

The chain couples TRBV18 to TRBJ2-1; 8 positions match TRBD1. Germline V CDR1 and CDR2: KGHSH, LQKENI. V shed 2 bases and J 8 bases; nucleotides not matched to a gene: 2. The CDR3 spans 13 residues. This CDR3 reads CASSPSGGDEQFF. CDR3 DNA: TGTGCCAGCTCACCATCAGGGGGCGATGAGCAGTTCTTC.

The CDR3 DNA is TGTGCCTGGAGTCCAGGGTCGGTTAATGAAAAACTGTTTTTT. Translation: CAWSPGSVNEKLFF. The chain is built from TRBV30 and TRBJ1-4; D possibly corresponds to TRBD1 (5 bases). The V gene's germline CDR1 is GTSNPN and CDR2 SVGIG (reference sequence). V was pared by 2 bases and J by 4 bases, with 11 bases between. CDR3 length: 14 residues. Filled out from reference TRBV30 and TRBJ1-4, the complete variable domain reads SQTIHQWPATLVQPVGSPLSLECTVEGTSNPNLYWYRQAAGRGLQLLFYSVGIGQISSEVPQNLSASRPQDRQFILSSKKLLLSDSGFYLCAWSPGSVNEKLFFGSGTQLSVL.

Here the CDR3 DNA reads TGTGCCAGCAGTTCAAAACAGGGTTTTGTGAACACTGAAGCTTTCTTT. Translation: CASSSKQGFVNTEAFF. V usage is TRBV6-2 or TRBV6-3 and J usage is TRBJ1-1; a possible D gene is TRBD1 (6 bases). Trimming took 4 bases from V and 0 from J, leaving 15 bases between them. The CDR3 loop spans 16 amino acids. Per germline, CDR1 MNHEY and CDR2 SVGEGT.

The chain couples TRBV6-5 to TRBJ1-1, with a weak D call TRBD1 (5 bases). This CDR3 contains 14 residues. The V end lost 5 bases, the J end lost 0 bases, and 10 bases lay between the germline ends. Looked up from germline, CDR1 is MNHEY and CDR2 is SVGAGI. This CDR3 reads CASSPGSVNTEAFF. The CDR3 DNA sequence: TGTGCCAGCAGTCCAGGGTCGGTGAACACTGAAGCTTTCTTT.

The gene calls are TRBV5-1 and TRBJ1-1; D is unresolved. V was shortened by 0 bases and J by 4 bases, with 16 bases between the two germline ends. Germline CDR1 is SGHRS and CDR2 is YFSETQ. CDR3 length equals 16 residues. CDR3 sequence (DNA): TGCGCCAGCAGCTTGGCGGGGAACCCATGGCGCACTGAAGCTTTCTTT. The encoded protein is CASSLAGNPWRTEAFF.